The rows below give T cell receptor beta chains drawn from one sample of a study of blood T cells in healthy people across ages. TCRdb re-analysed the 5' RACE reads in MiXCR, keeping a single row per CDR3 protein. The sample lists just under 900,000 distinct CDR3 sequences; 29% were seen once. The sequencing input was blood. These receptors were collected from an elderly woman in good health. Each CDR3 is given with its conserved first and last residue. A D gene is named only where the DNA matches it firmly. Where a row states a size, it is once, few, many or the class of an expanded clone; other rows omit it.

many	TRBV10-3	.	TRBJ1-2	TGTGCCATGTCTCCGGACAGCCTACATTATGGCTACACCTTC	CAMSPDSLHYGYTF
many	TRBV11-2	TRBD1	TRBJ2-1	TGTGCCAGCAGCTCCCAAGGACAGGGGCCCTCGCCTGAGCAGTTCTTC	CASSSQGQGPSPEQFF
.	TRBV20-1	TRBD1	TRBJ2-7	TGCAGTGCCCAGGGACAGGGCTACTACGAGCAGTACTTC	CSAQGQGYYEQYF
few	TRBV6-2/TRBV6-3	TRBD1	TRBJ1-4	TGTGCCAGCAGGGCAAGACAGGGTGATGAAAAACTGTTTTTT	CASRARQGDEKLFF
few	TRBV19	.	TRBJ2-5	TGTGCCAATAGTACGACGGGCAGGCAGACCCAGTACTTC	CANSTTGRQTQYF
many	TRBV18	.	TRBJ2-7	TGTGCCAGCTCACGTATCGTGGAGCAGTACTTC	CASSRIVEQYF
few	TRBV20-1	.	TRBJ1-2	TGCAGTGCTAGCGACGGGGGCTTTTTTGACTACACCTTC	CSASDGGFFDYTF
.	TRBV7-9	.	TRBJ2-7	TGTGCCAGCAGCTTAGTATCCTGCGAGCAGTACTTC	CASSLVSCEQYF
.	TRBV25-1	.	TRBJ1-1	TGTGCCAGCAGTGGGCCCCGACCCCGCACGGTAGCTTTCTTT	CASSGPRPRTVAFF
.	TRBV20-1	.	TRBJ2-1	TGCAGTGCTAGAGATAGCGGGACAGTATACAATGAGCAGTTCTTC	CSARDSGTVYNEQFF
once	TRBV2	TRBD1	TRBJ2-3	TGTGCCAGCAGCGGACAGGGAACTAGGACAGGTACGCAGTATTTT	CASSGQGTRTGTQYF
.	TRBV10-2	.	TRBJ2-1	TGCGCCAGCAGTGCTTCAGCGACGAGGCACAATGAGCAGTTCTTC	CASSASATRHNEQFF
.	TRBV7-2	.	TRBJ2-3	TGTGCCAGTTTATTAAGGATGGGCACAGATACGCAGTATTTT	CASLLRMGTDTQYF
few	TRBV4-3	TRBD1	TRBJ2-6	TGCGCCAGCAGCCAAGACCCCGGGGACAGGGTTTACTCTTCCTCTGGGGCCAACGTCCTGACTTTC	CASSQDPGDRVYSSSGANVLTF
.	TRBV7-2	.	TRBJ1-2	TGTGCCAGCAGCTTAAGAACACCCACTAACTATGGCTACACCTTC	CASSLRTPTNYGYTF
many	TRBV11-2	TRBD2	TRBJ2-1	TGTGCCAGCAGCTCGGCGGGGGGGGTAGGCTCCTACAATGAGCAGTTCTTC	CASSSAGGVGSYNEQFF
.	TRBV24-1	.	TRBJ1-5	TGTGCCACCAGTGATCCAAGTCAGGGCCAGCCCCAGCATTTT	CATSDPSQGQPQHF
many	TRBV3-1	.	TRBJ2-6	TGTGCCAGCAACCCCGGGGCGATCCCCCGCTCTGGGGCCAACGTCCTGACTTTC	CASNPGAIPRSGANVLTF
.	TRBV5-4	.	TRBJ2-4	TGTGCCAGCACCTCCGGACGGCAACACTACAATGAGCAGTACTTC	CASTSGRQHYNEQYF
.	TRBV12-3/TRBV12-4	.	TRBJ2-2	TGTGCTGCCCGTGCCGATTACTCCGGGGAGCTGTTTTTT	CAARADYSGELFF
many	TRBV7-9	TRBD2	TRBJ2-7	TGTGCCGGTCAAACTAGCGGGGGCCCCTCCTACGAGCAGTACTTC	CAGQTSGGPSYEQYF
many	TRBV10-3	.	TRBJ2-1	TGTGCCATCAGTGAGAGTATGGATTACAATGAGCAGTTCTTC	CAISESMDYNEQFF
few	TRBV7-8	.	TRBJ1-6	TGTGCCACCTCCCGAGTAGGGCGGTCCTATAATTCACCCCTCCACTTT	CATSRVGRSYNSPLHF
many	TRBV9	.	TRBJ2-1	TGTGCCAGCAGTCCTCTTTGGGATGAGCAGTTCTTC	CASSPLWDEQFF
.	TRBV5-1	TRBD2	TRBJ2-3	TGCGCCAGCAGCTTGGAAGGGCTAGCGGGGGAAATCACAGATACGCAGTATTTT	CASSLEGLAGEITDTQYF
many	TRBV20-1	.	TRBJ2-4	TGCAGCGTCCGGGGAGTCAAAAACATTCAGTACTTC	CSVRGVKNIQYF